What follows describes a single TCR beta chain. The antigen remains unidentified. Terminally differentiated effector memory CD45RA+ cells were left out of the naive CD8 fraction, which was CD45RO-negative and positively selected for CCR7. Sequencing used immunoSEQ multiplex PCR; TCRdb keeps in-frame clones, though not all of them. Of about 750,000 clones listed, roughly 92% are singletons. The source of the sample is a study of shared clonotypes between healthy human individuals. Study results and caveats: Richness estimates generally favored naive over memory subsets. Only blood was sampled; tissue repertoires likely differ. Four donors held about 5.1% of naive CD4 clonotypes in common. Relative to their counterparts shared across all four donors, non-shared clonotypes exhibited diminished generation probabilities.

V dropped 1 base and J dropped 6; count of bases not matched to a gene: 6. CDR3 length: 15 amino acids. Germline loops: CDR1 SGHTA, CDR2 FQGNSA. The chain carries TRBV7-2 and TRBJ1-5, with TRBD1 matching over 7 bases. This TCR derives from a young man in good health. Sequencing was carried out using naive CD8+ T cells sorted from blood. In DNA, the CDR3 is TGTGCCAGCAGCTTAGGACAGGGAATATCTCAGCCCCAGCATTTT. This sequence encodes CASSLGQGISQPQHF. The complete variable domain, with remaining parts taken from reference TRBV7-2 and TRBJ1-5, reads GAGVSQSPSNKVTEKGKDVELRCDPISGHTALYWYRQSLGQGLEFLIYFQGNSAPDKSGLPSDRFSAERTGGSVSTLTIQRTQQEDSAVYLCASSLGQGISQPQHFGDGTRLSIL.